In this sample, the clone carrying this T cell receptor (beta chain) turned up a few times. Its specificity is unknown. Trimming cost V 7 bases and J 4 bases, with 13 bases left between them. There are 13 residues in the CDR3. The V gene's germline CDR1 is LNHDA and CDR2 SQIVND (reference sequence). Documented time point: newly diagnosed GD, antithyroid drugs for less than 3 months. After RNA was extracted from PBMCs, the TCR library was made from it. A blood draw put around 9.1 milliliters of peripheral blood into EDTA tubes. The sample originates from a study of regulatory T cells in long-lasting Graves disease. Library construction for TCR beta used iRepertoire HTBI primers and Arm-PCR of CDR3 regions. Via MiXCR, TCRdb re-called the multiplex PCR reads, giving one row per CDR3 protein. The sample consists of 400,000 to 500,000 distinct CDR3 sequences, less than 15% of them appearing once. Overall study results and limits: Persistent disease was associated with favored TRBV28 usage and with favored use of TRBJ1-2 and TRBJ2-5. Newly diagnosed Graves' patients exceeded persistent ones in TCR diversity. Analysis covered peripheral blood alone, not thyroid tissue.

This same sample was also part of a study on T cells in Graves' hyperthyroidism and ophthalmopathy.

The sequences come from peripheral blood mononuclear cells (PBMCs), collected at new diagnosis, from a patient treated with antithyroid drugs. The source is a woman aged 45-59 years with Graves disease. The chain has TRBV19 and TRBJ2-5; D possibly corresponds to TRBD2 (6 bases). CDR3 sequence: CASTSTGRETQYF. In nucleotides, the CDR3 is TGTGCCAGTACCTCCACCGGGAGAGAGACCCAGTACTTC.